The 28 T cell receptor beta chains in this list originate from one sample, sequenced in a study of blood T cells in healthy people across ages. Together with a sample-barcoded 5' primer, a J-beta primer mix was included in a second PCR lasting about 6 to 12 cycles. TCRdb ran MiXCR on the 5' RACE reads and lists one entry per CDR3 protein. This repertoire shows over 1,200,000 distinct CDR3 sequences, 55% to 75% found once; its top ten account for roughly 6.3%. Sequenced: blood. The source is a man younger than 35 in good health.

This clonotype was recorded a few times. The chain carries TRBV10-3 and TRBJ1-5, with TRBD1 identical over 7 bases. The CDR3 length is 17 residues. Per germline, CDR1 ENHRY and CDR2 SYGVKD. Losses at the gene ends were 0 bases for V and 3 bases for J; bases not matched to a gene: 8. For the CDR3, the DNA is TGTGCCATCAGTGAGTCGCCTTTAGGACAGGACAATCAGCCCCAGCATTTT. Protein sequence: CAISESPLGQDNQPQHF.

The gene calls are TRBV20-1 and TRBJ2-3; the D is unclear. CDR1 and CDR2 from the germline V gene are DFQATT and SNEGSKA (reference sequence). This CDR3 is 14 amino acids long. The V end was cut by 5 bases, the J end by 2 bases, with 14 bases between. The CDR3 loop is CSAGRRALTDTQYF. As DNA, the CDR3 is TGCAGTGCTGGGCGCCGGGCTCTCACAGATACGCAGTATTTT.

This clonotype has a handful of counts. The gene calls are TRBV4-1 and TRBJ1-5; 7 nucleotides line up with TRBD1. The CDR3 is 16 residues long. The V gene end was trimmed by 3 bases and the J gene end by 4 bases; junction bases not matched to a gene: 9. CDR1 is MGHRA, CDR2 YSYEKL, per germline. CDR3 nucleotide sequence: TGCGCCAGCAGCCACACCCGGGACAGAGGTAATCAGCCCCAGCATTTT. This encodes CASSHTRDRGNQPQHF.

The chain carries TRBV29-1 and TRBJ1-1; D is unclear. V lost 5 bases and J lost 0, with 10 bases in between. Germline V gene sequence: CDR1 SQVTM, CDR2 ANQGSEA. CDR3 length: 13 residues. Here the CDR3 DNA reads TGCAGCGTTTCGACTCGGATGAACACTGAAGCTTTCTTT. Translated, it gives CSVSTRMNTEAFF.

The chain joins TRBV29-1 to TRBJ2-1; 8 bases agree with TRBD2. V lost 2 bases to trimming and J lost 4 bases; unmatched junction nucleotides: 10. The CDR3 has 16 residues. Per the germline V gene, CDR1 is SQVTM and CDR2 is ANQGSEA. CDR3 protein: CSVELQLADHYNEQFF. For the CDR3, the DNA is TGCAGCGTTGAACTCCAACTAGCGGACCATTACAATGAGCAGTTCTTC.

The chain combines TRBV6-1 with TRBJ2-5; TRBD1 agrees at 7 bases. V lost 5 bases and J lost 1; bases outside the gene matches: 7. This CDR3 region has 15 residues. The germline V gene has CDR1 MNHNS and CDR2 SASEGT. CDR3 residues: CASSPQGLVQETQYF. CDR3 DNA sequence: TGTGCCAGCAGTCCACAGGGGTTAGTCCAAGAGACCCAGTACTTC.

The chain employs TRBV5-1 and TRBJ1-2; perhaps TRBD1 as D (6 bases). There are 11 residues in the CDR3. V lost 3 bases and J lost 13, with 13 bases in between. Germline values: CDR1 SGHRS, CDR2 YFSETQ. Here the CDR3 reads CASSWGDTTTF. The DNA for the CDR3 is TGCGCCAGCAGCTGGGGGGACACAACCACCTTC.

Only a few counts were recorded for this clonotype. The rearrangement uses TRBV7-9 and TRBJ2-4; TRBD2 matches 7 bases. The closer fit of TRBJ2-7 to the DNA end suggests the J call may be wrong. The CDR3 is made up of 13 amino acids. Germline V gene sequence: CDR1 SEHNR, CDR2 FQNEAQ (reference sequence). The CDR3 sequence: CASEGGHPYEQYF. As DNA, the CDR3 is TGTGCCAGCGAGGGAGGGCACCCATACGAGCAGTACTTC.

The J gene is TRBJ2-5, the V gene TRBV11-3, with 8 bases that match TRBD1. The germline gives CDR1 SGHNT, CDR2 YENEEA. V shed 8 bases and J 4 bases; nucleotides not matched to a gene: 6. The CDR3 runs to 13 residues. This chain's CDR3 is CASSRGTGETQYF. CDR3 nucleotides: TGTGCCAGCTCACGCGGGACAGGAGAGACCCAGTACTTC.

The V call is TRBV25-1, the J call TRBJ1-1; weak D call: TRBD1 (5 bases). Trimming cost V 1 base and J 7 bases, with 16 bases left between them. The length of the CDR3 is 15 residues. Germline V gene sequence: CDR1 MGHDK, CDR2 SYGVNS. The CDR3: CASSEWRGLSIEAFF. As DNA, the CDR3 is TGTGCCAGCAGTGAATGGCGGGGGTTGAGCATTGAAGCTTTCTTT.

The chain links TRBV29-1 to TRBJ2-2; no firm D call. This CDR3 contains 12 residues. V was cut by 3 bases and J by 1 base, with 3 bases left in between. In germline, CDR1 is SQVTM, CDR2 ANQGSEA. DNA for the CDR3: TGCAGCGTTGAGCAGAACACCGGGGAGCTGTTTTTT. This gives the protein CSVEQNTGELFF.

This clonotype was seen more than once but under ten times. The CDR3 sequence: CASTRGRLTEAFF. In DNA form, the CDR3 reads TGTGCCAGCACCCGTGGGAGGTTAACTGAAGCTTTCTTT. The chain couples TRBV12-3 or TRBV12-4 to TRBJ1-1; D not resolved. This CDR3 is 13 amino acids long. Trimming removed 7 bases at V and 5 bases at J, with 14 bases between.

The V gene is TRBV10-3, the J gene TRBJ2-3; D could derive from TRBD1 or TRBD2 (5 bases each). The germline V and J ends were trimmed by 2 bases and 0 bases, with 12 bases remaining between them. CDR3 length equals 16 residues. Germline V gene sequence: CDR1 ENHRY, CDR2 SYGVKD. The CDR3 is CAISEGARTSTDTQYF. In DNA form, the CDR3 reads TGTGCCATCAGTGAGGGGGCGCGGACTAGCACAGATACGCAGTATTTT.

The rearrangement links TRBV25-1 to TRBJ1-2; maybe TRBD1 (6 bases). V was pared by 1 base and J by 4 bases, with 22 bases between. The germline CDR1 and CDR2 sequences are MGHDK and SYGVNS. This CDR3 region has 18 residues. CDR3 sequence (DNA): TGTGCCAGCAGTGAATCCGGGTTATTGCGGGACAACTTCTATGGCTACACCTTC. Translated, it gives CASSESGLLRDNFYGYTF.

The gene calls are TRBV11-2 and TRBJ1-4, with TRBD1 matching 7 bases. The V and J ends lost 5 bases and 10 bases, in that order; junction bases with no gene match: 13. This CDR3 spans 15 amino acids. Looked up from germline, CDR1 is SGHAT and CDR2 is FQNNGV. CDR3 protein: CASSQLRDSWRKLFF. The CDR3 DNA reads TGTGCCAGCAGCCAACTCCGGGACAGCTGGCGAAAACTGTTTTTT.

J is TRBJ2-1 and V is TRBV6-1; 11 bases align to TRBD2. The germline V gene has CDR1 MNHNS and CDR2 SASEGT. Losses at the gene ends were 6 bases for V and 2 bases for J; bases not matched to a gene: 3. This CDR3 is 15 amino acids long. Here the CDR3 reads CASRGTSGPYNEQFF. For the CDR3, the DNA is TGTGCCAGCAGGGGGACTAGCGGTCCCTACAATGAGCAGTTCTTC.

The rearrangement links TRBV24-1 to TRBJ2-5; D not certain. Germline loops: CDR1 KGHDR, CDR2 SFDVKD. Deletions cut 4 bases from V and 0 bases from J, with 17 bases between. The CDR3 runs 17 residues. CDR3 DNA: TGTGCCACCAGTGACCGTGGTGTGCTAGGGAACCAAGAGACCCAGTACTTC. It is translated as CATSDRGVLGNQETQYF.

A single count supports this clonotype. The CDR3 reads CASSLASGVGDTQYF. The CDR3 nucleotides read TGTGCCAGCAGCTTAGCTAGCGGGGTCGGAGATACGCAGTATTTT. This sequence joins TRBV11-2 and TRBJ2-3; the match to TRBD2 covers 9 bases. CDR1 and CDR2 from the germline V gene are SGHAT and FQNNGV. This CDR3 has 15 amino acids. V was clipped by 1 base and J by 5 bases; unmatched bases: 4.

The DNA for the CDR3 is TGTGCCAGCAAGGTGCGGGGGGGAGACTCCTACAATGAGCAGTTCTTC. This codes for CASKVRGGDSYNEQFF. V is TRBV6-6 and J is TRBJ2-1, with 9 bases lining up with TRBD2. CDR1 is MNHNY, CDR2 SVGAGI, per germline (reference sequence). The CDR3 totals 16 residues. Losses at the gene ends were 7 bases for V and 0 bases for J; bases not matched to a gene: 7.

The chain couples TRBV4-1 to TRBJ2-7, with D maybe TRBD1 (6 bases). The CDR3 covers 14 residues. From germline, CDR1 is MGHRA and CDR2 YSYEKL. V was shortened by 4 bases and J by 2 bases, with 12 bases between the two germline ends. DNA of the CDR3: TGCGCCAGCAGCCCACCGGACAGTACCTACGAGCAGTACTTC. Translating gives CASSPPDSTYEQYF.

This clonotype came up a few times. This chain uses TRBV28 with TRBJ2-7, with unresolved D. V lost 8 bases, J lost 2 bases, and 13 bases lay in between. The CDR3 loop spans 13 amino acids. CDR1 is MDHEN and CDR2 is SYDVKM in the germline V gene. This CDR3 is CASAMQVTYEQYF. As DNA, the CDR3 is TGTGCCAGCGCTATGCAGGTAACCTACGAGCAGTACTTC.

V gene TRBV6-2 or TRBV6-3 combines with J gene TRBJ2-4; 11 nucleotides agree with TRBD2. Near its end, the DNA agrees better with TRBJ2-7, so the J call may be wrong. Per germline, CDR1 MNHEY and CDR2 SVGEGT. This CDR3 has 15 amino acids. CDR3 nucleotides: TGTGCCAGCAGTACGTCCGGGACTAGCGGCTACGAGCAGTACTTC. Protein product: CASSTSGTSGYEQYF.

The chain links TRBV14 to TRBJ2-1; D is possibly TRBD2 (6 bases). This CDR3 is built from 18 residues. Germline CDR1 is SGHDN and CDR2 is FVKESK. V dropped 0 bases and J dropped 0 bases, with 15 bases sitting between them. CDR3 residues: CASSQDGGARSSYNEQFF. CDR3 bases: TGTGCCAGCAGCCAAGACGGCGGGGCCCGAAGCTCCTACAATGAGCAGTTCTTC. The full variable domain, completed using reference TRBV14 and TRBJ2-1, is EAGVTQFPSHSVIEKGQTVTLRCDPISGHDNLYWYRRVMGKEIKFLLHFVKESKQDESGMPNNRFLAERTGGTYSTLKVQPAELEDSGVYFCASSQDGGARSSYNEQFFGPGTRLTVL.

In DNA, the CDR3 is TGTGCCAGCACCGTTCGCTCTGGGGCCAACGTCCTGACTTTC. This gives the protein CASTVRSGANVLTF. The V and J genes are TRBV7-2 and TRBJ2-6; no firm D call. Trimming stripped 7 bases from V and 0 bases from J, with 7 bases between. Germline values: CDR1 SGHTA, CDR2 FQGNSA. The CDR3 consists of 14 residues.

This clonotype appeared many times. The J gene is TRBJ2-6, the V gene TRBV7-2; D not certain. V lost 2 bases and J lost 0, with 8 bases in between. The CDR3 is 16 amino acids. The V gene's germline CDR1 is SGHTA and CDR2 FQGNSA. CDR3 coding DNA: TGTGCCAGCAGCTTAAGGGTTAGCTCTGGGGCCAACGTCCTGACTTTC. Encoded protein: CASSLRVSSGANVLTF.

The CDR3 spells CASSYGGTIGNIQYF. The CDR3, as DNA: TGCGCCAGCAGCTACGGCGGGACGATTGGAAACATTCAGTACTTC. The chain has TRBV5-1 and TRBJ2-4; possible D gene TRBD2, 6 bases. Germline-derived CDR1 and CDR2 are SGHRS and YFSETQ. Trimming removed 3 bases at V and 6 bases at J, with 16 bases between. CDR3 length: 15 amino acids.

The chain recombines TRBV3-1 with TRBJ1-6; 8 bases fit TRBD1. V lost 4 bases and J lost 8; bases outside the gene matches: 7. The CDR3 extends over 15 amino acids. CDR1 is LGHDT and CDR2 is YNNKEL in the germline V gene (reference sequence). Written as DNA, the CDR3 is TGTGCCAGCAGCCCCCCGGGACAGGTTTATTCACCCCTCCACTTT. Translated, it gives CASSPPGQVYSPLHF. Drawing the rest from reference TRBV3-1 and TRBJ1-6, the complete variable domain is DTAVSQTPKYLVTQMGNDKSIKCEQNLGHDTMYWYKQDSKKFLKIMFSYNNKELIINETVPNRFSPKSPDKAHLNLHINSLELGDSAVYFCASSPPGQVYSPLHFGNGTRLTVT.

The chain combines TRBV12-3 or TRBV12-4 with TRBJ2-3; a weak D match, TRBD2 (6 bases). Deletions cut 6 bases from V and 0 bases from J, with 19 bases between. The CDR3 totals 17 residues. CDR3 in amino acids: CASSSPSGGASTDTQYF. The CDR3 DNA sequence: TGTGCCAGCAGCTCTCCCTCAGGCGGGGCTAGCACAGATACGCAGTATTTT.